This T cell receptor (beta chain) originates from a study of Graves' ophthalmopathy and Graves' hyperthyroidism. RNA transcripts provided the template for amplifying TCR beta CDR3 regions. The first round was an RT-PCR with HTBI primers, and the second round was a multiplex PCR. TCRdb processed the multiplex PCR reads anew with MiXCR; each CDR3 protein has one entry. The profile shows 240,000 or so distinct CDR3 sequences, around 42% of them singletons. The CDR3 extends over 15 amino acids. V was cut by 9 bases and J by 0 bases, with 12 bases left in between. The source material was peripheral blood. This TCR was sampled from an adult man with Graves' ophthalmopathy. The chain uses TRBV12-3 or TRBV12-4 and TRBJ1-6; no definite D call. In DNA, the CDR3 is TGTGCCAGGGGCGGGGTTAGCTCCTATAATTCACCCCTCCACTTT. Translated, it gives CARGGVSSYNSPLHF.